A selection of T cell receptor beta chains follows, all from one sample in a study of cytotoxic CD8 clonotypes in ibrutinib-treated CLL. Produced via immunoSEQ multiplex PCR; TCRdb's table is partial and in-frame only. The table records around 310,000 clones, around four fifths of them present only once. Material: PBMCs, obtained before ibrutinib treatment. Receptors originate from a human donor with chronic lymphocytic leukemia. CDR3s include the opening cysteine and the closing phenylalanine or tryptophan. The D gene is left open where the match is weak. The listing skips clone size in some rows; elsewhere it reads once, few, many or a size class.

CDR3nt: TGTGCCAGCAGTTACTGGACTAGCGGGAACAATGAGCAGTTCTTC
CDR3aa: CASSYWTSGNNEQFF
j_gene: TRBJ2-1
v_gene: TRBV6-5
d_gene: TRBD2
abundance: -

CDR3nt: TGTGCCAGCAGAGGGGGACTAGCGGAATCCTACGAGCAGTACTTC
CDR3aa: CASRGGLAESYEQYF
j_gene: TRBJ2-7
v_gene: TRBV5-4
d_gene: TRBD2
abundance: once

CDR3nt: TGTGCCTGGACTAAGGGGGTGAACACTGAAGCTTTCTTT
CDR3aa: CAWTKGVNTEAFF
j_gene: TRBJ1-1
v_gene: TRBV30
d_gene: -
abundance: once

CDR3nt: TGTGCCAGTAGTAAGGGGAAATTACAGTTCTTC
CDR3aa: CASSKGKLQFF
j_gene: TRBJ2-1
v_gene: TRBV19
d_gene: -
abundance: once

CDR3nt: TGTGCCAGCAGCTTAAGGGGAGTTGCAACTAATGAAAAACTGTTTTTT
CDR3aa: CASSLRGVATNEKLFF
j_gene: TRBJ1-4
v_gene: TRBV5-5
d_gene: -
abundance: -

CDR3nt: TGTGCCAGCAGCCTAAACAGGGGCACTCAAGAGACCCAGTACTTC
CDR3aa: CASSLNRGTQETQYF
j_gene: TRBJ2-5
v_gene: TRBV7-2
d_gene: TRBD1
abundance: -

CDR3nt: TGTGCCAGCAGTCCCCGACCGGGAAACCCCAAATACAATGAGCAGTTCTTC
CDR3aa: CASSPRPGNPKYNEQFF
j_gene: TRBJ2-1
v_gene: TRBV7-6
d_gene: -
abundance: -

CDR3nt: TGTGCCAGCAGCTTACAGGGGACCTACGAGCAGTACTTC
CDR3aa: CASSLQGTYEQYF
j_gene: TRBJ2-7
v_gene: TRBV7-6
d_gene: -
abundance: -

CDR3nt: TGCGCCAGCAGCCAAGATTTGGTACAGGGTGGCTCCAACAATCAGCCCCAGCATTTT
CDR3aa: CASSQDLVQGGSNNQPQHF
j_gene: TRBJ1-5
v_gene: TRBV4-1
d_gene: -
abundance: -

CDR3nt: TGTGCCAGCAGCTCGACTAGCGTATCAGATACGCAGTATTTT
CDR3aa: CASSSTSVSDTQYF
j_gene: TRBJ2-3
v_gene: TRBV11-2
d_gene: TRBD2
abundance: -

CDR3nt: TGTGCCAGCAGAGCTAGCGGGGGCGACGAGCAGTTCTTC
CDR3aa: CASRASGGDEQFF
j_gene: TRBJ2-1
v_gene: TRBV6-1
d_gene: TRBD2
abundance: -

CDR3nt: TGCGCCAGCAGCCGGATCGGTGGACAGGCGATCTATGGCTACACCTTC
CDR3aa: CASSRIGGQAIYGYTF
j_gene: TRBJ1-2
v_gene: TRBV4-1
d_gene: TRBD1
abundance: -

CDR3nt: TGCGCCAGCAGCTTGGCCGGCGGAAACGAGCAGTACTTC
CDR3aa: CASSLAGGNEQYF
j_gene: TRBJ2-7
v_gene: TRBV5-1
d_gene: -
abundance: -

CDR3nt: TGTGCCAGCAGCTCCACACCGGGCCCCGGGGAGCTGTTTTTT
CDR3aa: CASSSTPGPGELFF
j_gene: TRBJ2-2
v_gene: TRBV2
d_gene: -
abundance: -

CDR3nt: TGTGCCAGCAGCCCAGAGGGGGTGATCAATGAGCAGTTCTTC
CDR3aa: CASSPEGVINEQFF
j_gene: TRBJ2-1
v_gene: TRBV7-9
d_gene: -
abundance: -

CDR3nt: TGTGCCAGCAGCTTAGGCAGGCACACTGAAGCTTTCTTT
CDR3aa: CASSLGRHTEAFF
j_gene: TRBJ1-1
v_gene: TRBV7-9
d_gene: -
abundance: -

CDR3nt: TGTGCCAGCAGCCCCCGGGGAAGGGGGGGGACCCAGTACTTC
CDR3aa: CASSPRGRGGTQYF
j_gene: TRBJ2-5
v_gene: TRBV5-6
d_gene: -
abundance: -

CDR3nt: TGCGCCAGCAGCCCAAGGACTAGCGAGTCCCAGCAGTACTTC
CDR3aa: CASSPRTSESQQYF
j_gene: TRBJ2-7
v_gene: TRBV5-1
d_gene: TRBD2
abundance: few

CDR3nt: TGTGCCTGGAGTGTCGGGTACGAGCAGTACTTC
CDR3aa: CAWSVGYEQYF
j_gene: TRBJ2-7
v_gene: TRBV30
d_gene: -
abundance: -

CDR3nt: TGTGCCAGCAGCTTAGGACAGCTTAATGAAAAACTGTTTTTT
CDR3aa: CASSLGQLNEKLFF
j_gene: TRBJ1-4
v_gene: TRBV7-9
d_gene: -
abundance: -

CDR3nt: TGTGCCAGCAGCCAAGAGGGAGCGGGATCCCAAGAGACCCAGTACTTC
CDR3aa: CASSQEGAGSQETQYF
j_gene: TRBJ2-5
v_gene: TRBV4-2
d_gene: TRBD2
abundance: -

CDR3nt: TGTGCCAGCAGCCAAGCGCCTAGCGGTCGGTACCAAGAGACCCAGTACTTC
CDR3aa: CASSQAPSGRYQETQYF
j_gene: TRBJ2-5
v_gene: TRBV4-2
d_gene: TRBD2
abundance: -